The clone carrying this T cell receptor beta chain appeared once. The data belong to a study of blood T cell repertoires in COVID-19. Looking at the study overall: Samples representing acute and convalescent COVID-19 were sourced from the United States, Italy and Spain.

Germline V gene data show CDR1 as MDHEN and CDR2 as SYDVKM. The CDR3 runs to 14 residues. V shed 2 bases, J shed 3 bases, and the junction held 3 bases outside the gene matches. Original processing notes: Nucleated cell counts were estimated from reference gene primer amplification. TCRdb's copy holds only in-frame clones and misses some; the assay was immunoSEQ multiplex PCR. V and J calls and clone size are as listed in that table; D and trimming were resolved from the DNA. The sample holds under 300,000 clones, about 87% seen once. The specimen sequenced was PBMCs or T cells enriched from blood (not recorded which). The receptor comes from a woman in her thirties or forties with acute COVID-19. This chain links TRBV28 with TRBJ2-5; the match to TRBD2 covers 7 bases. CDR3 coding DNA: TGTGCCAGCAGTTTACTAGCGGCCAAAGAGACCCAGTACTTC. This translates into CASSLLAAKETQYF. Full variable domain (outside the CDR3, taken from reference TRBV28 and TRBJ2-5): DVKVTQSSRYLVKRTGEKVFLECVQDMDHENMFWYRQDPGLGLRLIYFSYDVKMKEKGDIPEGYSVSREKKERFSLILESASTNQTSMYLCASSLLAAKETQYFGPGTRLLVL.